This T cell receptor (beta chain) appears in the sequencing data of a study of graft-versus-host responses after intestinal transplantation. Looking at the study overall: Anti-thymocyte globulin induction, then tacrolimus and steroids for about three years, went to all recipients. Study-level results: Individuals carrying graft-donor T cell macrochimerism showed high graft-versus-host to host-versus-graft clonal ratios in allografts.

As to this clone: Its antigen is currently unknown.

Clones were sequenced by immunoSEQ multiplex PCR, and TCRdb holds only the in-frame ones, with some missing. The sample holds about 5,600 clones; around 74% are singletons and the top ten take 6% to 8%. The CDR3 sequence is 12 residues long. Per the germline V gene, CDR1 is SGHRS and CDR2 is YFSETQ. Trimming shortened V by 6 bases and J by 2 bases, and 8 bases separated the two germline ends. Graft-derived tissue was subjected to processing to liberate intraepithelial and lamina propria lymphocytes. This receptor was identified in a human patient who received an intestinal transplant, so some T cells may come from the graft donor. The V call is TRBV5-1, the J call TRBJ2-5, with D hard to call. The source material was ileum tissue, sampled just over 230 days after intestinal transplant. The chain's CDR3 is CASTAEQETQYF. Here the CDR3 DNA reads TGCGCCAGCACGGCGGAGCAAGAGACCCAGTACTTC.